The rows below give T cell receptor beta chains drawn from one sample of a study of long-term antiretroviral therapy in people with HIV. Using immunoSEQ multiplex PCR, the repertoire was profiled, and TCRdb retains in-frame clones only, with some absent. Among about 21,000 clones listed, more than 70% were seen once. The source material was unsorted PBMCs, sampled 2.3 years after starting antiretroviral therapy. The receptors were sampled from a man aged 60 to 69 with HIV. The CDR3 runs from the conserved cysteine through the conserved F or W. The order of the fields is clone size, D gene, V gene, J gene, CDR3 DNA, CDR3 protein. D genes are given only for firm matches. Size tells how often a clone was seen (once, few, many) or the class of an expanded clone, and some rows leave it out.

size: -; D: -; V: TRBV7-8; J: TRBJ2-3; DNA: TGTGCCAGCAGCCGCCGGGGGGCCGGCACAGATACGCAGTATTTT; CDR3: CASSRRGAGTDTQYF
size: once; D: -; V: TRBV30; J: TRBJ2-1; DNA: TGTGCCTGGAGTATCAGGGGCGGGGAGCAGTTCTTC; CDR3: CAWSIRGGEQFF
size: -; D: TRBD1; V: TRBV10-1; J: TRBJ1-1; DNA: TGCGCCAGCAGTAAAGGACAGGCTAACACTGAAGCTTTCTTT; CDR3: CASSKGQANTEAFF
size: -; D: -; V: TRBV23-1; J: TRBJ2-5; DNA: TGCGCCAGCAGTCAATCCTCTTTGGGCAAGATGGGACGGAGACAAGAGACCCAGTACTTC; CDR3: CASSQSSLGKMGRRQETQYF
size: -; D: -; V: TRBV6-5; J: TRBJ1-5; DNA: TGTGCCAGCAGTCCTGGACAGCACTATCAGCCCCAGCATTTT; CDR3: CASSPGQHYQPQHF
size: -; D: -; V: TRBV6-5; J: TRBJ2-7; DNA: TGTGCCAGCAGTCGCCTCGAGGGGGGGTACGAGCAGTACTTC; CDR3: CASSRLEGGYEQYF
size: -; D: -; V: TRBV28; J: TRBJ1-2; DNA: TGTGCCAGCAGACCCGGAGGCTATGGCTACACCTTC; CDR3: CASRPGGYGYTF
size: -; D: -; V: TRBV27; J: TRBJ2-7; DNA: TGTGCCAGCAGTTTGGGGTGGAAATCCTACGAGCAGTACTTC; CDR3: CASSLGWKSYEQYF
size: -; D: -; V: TRBV7-6; J: TRBJ2-2; DNA: TGTGCCAGCAGCTTTCGAGGGGGAATGTCCGCCGGGGAGCTGTTTTTT; CDR3: CASSFRGGMSAGELFF
size: -; D: TRBD2; V: TRBV5-6; J: TRBJ2-1; DNA: TGTGCCAGCAGCTTGCGCGGGAGGGCTTACAATGAGCAGTTCTTC; CDR3: CASSLRGRAYNEQFF
size: -; D: -; V: TRBV10-3; J: TRBJ1-1; DNA: TGTGCCATCAGTGAGTATAGACCCTCCGTTGAAGCTTTCTTT; CDR3: CAISEYRPSVEAFF
size: -; D: TRBD2; V: TRBV7-9; J: TRBJ2-7; DNA: TGTGCCAGCAGCCTTCCCCTTCTTGAAGCGGGAGCCCCCTACGAGCAGTACTTC; CDR3: CASSLPLLEAGAPYEQYF
size: -; D: TRBD2; V: TRBV4-1; J: TRBJ2-1; DNA: TGCGCCAGCAGCAAACTAGCGGGAGCGACCTACAATGAGCAGTTCTTC; CDR3: CASSKLAGATYNEQFF
size: -; D: TRBD2; V: TRBV4-1; J: TRBJ2-3; DNA: TGCGCCAGCAGCCATTCGGGACTAGCGGGCTCAGATACGCAGTATTTT; CDR3: CASSHSGLAGSDTQYF
size: -; D: TRBD1; V: TRBV7-9; J: TRBJ1-5; DNA: TGTGCCAGCAGCCCGGGACAGCAATATAGCAATCAGCCCCAGCATTTT; CDR3: CASSPGQQYSNQPQHF
size: -; D: TRBD2; V: TRBV10-1; J: TRBJ2-1; DNA: TGCGCCAGCAGTGAGGCGGGTAGCGGGGGGGAGCAGTTCTTC; CDR3: CASSEAGSGGEQFF
size: once; D: -; V: TRBV19; J: TRBJ1-1; DNA: TGTGCCAGTGGGAAAACGGGACATCTGAACACTGAAGCTTTCTTT; CDR3: CASGKTGHLNTEAFF
size: -; D: -; V: TRBV10-2; J: TRBJ2-7; DNA: TGCGCCAGCAGTGTCTCCGCCTACGAGCAGTACTTC; CDR3: CASSVSAYEQYF
size: -; D: -; V: TRBV2; J: TRBJ1-5; DNA: TGTGCCAGCAGTGCCGGGGTGTCGTGGGATCCTCCCCAGCATTTT; CDR3: CASSAGVSWDPPQHF
size: -; D: -; V: TRBV5-4; J: TRBJ2-3; DNA: TGTGCCAGCAGCTTGGCCCAGTCCAGGAGCACAGATACGCAGTATTTT; CDR3: CASSLAQSRSTDTQYF
size: -; D: TRBD1; V: TRBV6-5; J: TRBJ1-6; DNA: TGTGCCAGCAGTTTGACAGGGGATAATTCACCCCTCCACTTT; CDR3: CASSLTGDNSPLHF
size: -; D: TRBD1; V: TRBV30; J: TRBJ1-3; DNA: TGTGCCCTACAGGGGGTGGGAGGAAACACCATATATTTT; CDR3: CALQGVGGNTIYF
size: once; D: TRBD1; V: TRBV2; J: TRBJ2-7; DNA: TGTGCCAGCACGGGACAGACGACCTCCTACGAGCAGTACTTC; CDR3: CASTGQTTSYEQYF
size: once; D: TRBD2; V: TRBV5-6; J: TRBJ2-1; DNA: TGTGCCAGCAGTCGGCGGGGGGGCTCCTACAATGAGCAGTTCTTC; CDR3: CASSRRGGSYNEQFF
size: -; D: -; V: TRBV6-5; J: TRBJ1-6; DNA: TGTGCCAGCAGAGTGTCTAATTCACCCCTCCACTTT; CDR3: CASRVSNSPLHF
size: -; D: TRBD1; V: TRBV18; J: TRBJ2-1; DNA: TGTGCCAGCTCACAGGGACAGGGCACCTACAATGAGCAGTTCTTC; CDR3: CASSQGQGTYNEQFF
size: -; D: -; V: TRBV7-2; J: TRBJ1-2; DNA: TGTGCCAGCACCGATGCAGGGGTCGGTGGCTACACCTTC; CDR3: CASTDAGVGGYTF
size: -; D: TRBD2; V: TRBV10-3; J: TRBJ2-1; DNA: TGTGCCATCAGTGAGTCGTGGGCTAGCGGGAGTCGGGATGAGCAGTTCTTC; CDR3: CAISESWASGSRDEQFF
size: -; D: -; V: TRBV6-4; J: TRBJ2-2; DNA: TGTGCCAGCAGTGACTCAGTGGTCGGGGAGCTGTTTTTT; CDR3: CASSDSVVGELFF
size: -; D: TRBD2; V: TRBV19; J: TRBJ2-7; DNA: TGTGCCAGTAGAAAAACGGGCGGGAGGGGGACCTACGAGCAGTACTTC; CDR3: CASRKTGGRGTYEQYF
size: -; D: -; V: TRBV18; J: TRBJ1-5; DNA: TGTGCCAGCTCACCAGGGCTTAGCAATCAGCCCCAGCATTTT; CDR3: CASSPGLSNQPQHF
size: -; D: -; V: TRBV18; J: TRBJ2-2; DNA: TGTGCCAGCTCACCTGACTCGGCCGGGGAGCTGTTTTTT; CDR3: CASSPDSAGELFF
size: -; D: TRBD2; V: TRBV27; J: TRBJ2-3; DNA: TGTGCCAGCAGCTACCGACCGCGGGAGTGGCCGCAGTATTTT; CDR3: CASSYRPREWPQYF
size: once; D: -; V: TRBV18; J: TRBJ1-5; DNA: TGTGCCAGCTCACCAAGTATACAGGAGCTTCAGCCCCAGCATTTT; CDR3: CASSPSIQELQPQHF
size: -; D: -; V: TRBV4-1; J: TRBJ2-2; DNA: TGCGCCAGCAGCCAATCTAGCCCCGGGGAGCTGTTTTTT; CDR3: CASSQSSPGELFF
size: -; D: -; V: TRBV5-8; J: TRBJ2-5; DNA: TGTGCCAGCAGCTTGATCGGCAGGGCTTGGGTAGAGACCCAGTACTTC; CDR3: CASSLIGRAWVETQYF
size: -; D: -; V: TRBV7-9; J: TRBJ1-1; DNA: TGTGCCAGCAGCCCCGCGGCTGAAGCTTTCTTT; CDR3: CASSPAAEAFF
size: -; D: -; V: TRBV29-1; J: TRBJ1-2; DNA: TGCAGCGCCCCCCGAGGCCCGGGGGACTATGGCTACACCTTC; CDR3: CSAPRGPGDYGYTF
size: -; D: -; V: TRBV5-1; J: TRBJ1-6; DNA: TGCGCCAGCAGCCCGGACATTAATTCACCCCTCCACTTT; CDR3: CASSPDINSPLHF
size: -; D: -; V: TRBV6-6; J: TRBJ1-1; DNA: TGTGCCAGCAGTTACTCTCGGGCCGGTGGCACTGAAGCTTTCTTT; CDR3: CASSYSRAGGTEAFF
size: -; D: -; V: TRBV9; J: TRBJ1-1; DNA: TGTGCCAGCAGCGTAGTCCCCTTCCTAAGCACTGAAGCTTTCTTT; CDR3: CASSVVPFLSTEAFF
size: -; D: -; V: TRBV4-3; J: TRBJ2-3; DNA: TGCGCCAGCAGCCCGCAGGGCTTCACAGATACGCAGTATTTT; CDR3: CASSPQGFTDTQYF
size: -; D: -; V: TRBV30; J: TRBJ2-2; DNA: TGTGCCTCGCGCTTCTCCGGGGAGCTGTTTTTT; CDR3: CASRFSGELFF
size: medium-sized; D: -; V: TRBV27; J: TRBJ2-1; DNA: TGTGCCAGCAGGGTGGGGCTAGCGCTAAGGAATGAGCAGTTCTTC; CDR3: CASRVGLALRNEQFF
size: -; D: -; V: TRBV15; J: TRBJ1-4; DNA: TGTGCCACCAGCAGAGATCTGGCAGCAACTAATGAAAAACTGTTTTTT; CDR3: CATSRDLAATNEKLFF
size: -; D: -; V: TRBV11-2; J: TRBJ2-3; DNA: TGTGCCAGCAGCTTAGCCCCAGATACGCAGTATTTT; CDR3: CASSLAPDTQYF
size: -; D: TRBD2; V: TRBV6-7; J: TRBJ2-7; DNA: TGTGCCAGCAGTGGGACCCGGGACTACTCCTACGAGCAGTACTTC; CDR3: CASSGTRDYSYEQYF
size: -; D: TRBD1; V: TRBV7-9; J: TRBJ1-3; DNA: TGTGCCAGCAGAGGACCCGGGACAGAGACTGGAAACACCATATATTTT; CDR3: CASRGPGTETGNTIYF